This TCR beta chain was recovered during a study of blood T cell repertoires in COVID-19. This CDR3 has 17 residues. V shed 4 bases, J shed 5 bases, and the junction held 12 bases outside the gene matches. The germline CDR1 and CDR2 sequences are SGDLS and YYNGEE. Using immunoSEQ multiplex PCR, the repertoire was profiled, and TCRdb retains in-frame clones only, with some absent. Among over 50,000 clones, 65% to 90% were seen once, and the ten largest hold about a tenth. Sequenced input: peripheral blood. This TCR came from a human donor in a cohort sampled during active COVID-19. J is TRBJ2-3 and V is TRBV9; the match to TRBD1 covers 11 bases. DNA of the CDR3: TGTGCCAGCAGCCCCCCCCTGGGACAGGGGGTTGGAGATACGCAGTATTTT. It translates to CASSPPLGQGVGDTQYF.